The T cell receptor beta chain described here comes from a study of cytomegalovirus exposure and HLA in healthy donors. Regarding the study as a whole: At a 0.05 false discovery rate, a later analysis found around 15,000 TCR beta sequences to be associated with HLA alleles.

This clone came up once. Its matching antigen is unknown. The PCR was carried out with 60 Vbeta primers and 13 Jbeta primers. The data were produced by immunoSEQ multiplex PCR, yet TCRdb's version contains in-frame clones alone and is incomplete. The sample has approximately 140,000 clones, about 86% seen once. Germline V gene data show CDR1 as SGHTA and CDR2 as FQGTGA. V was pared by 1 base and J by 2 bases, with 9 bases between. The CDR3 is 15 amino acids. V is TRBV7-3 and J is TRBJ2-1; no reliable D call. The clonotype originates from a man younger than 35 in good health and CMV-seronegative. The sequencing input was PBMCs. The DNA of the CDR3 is TGTGCCAGCAGCTTAAGTACTTCCCCCTACAATGAGCAGTTCTTC. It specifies CASSLSTSPYNEQFF.